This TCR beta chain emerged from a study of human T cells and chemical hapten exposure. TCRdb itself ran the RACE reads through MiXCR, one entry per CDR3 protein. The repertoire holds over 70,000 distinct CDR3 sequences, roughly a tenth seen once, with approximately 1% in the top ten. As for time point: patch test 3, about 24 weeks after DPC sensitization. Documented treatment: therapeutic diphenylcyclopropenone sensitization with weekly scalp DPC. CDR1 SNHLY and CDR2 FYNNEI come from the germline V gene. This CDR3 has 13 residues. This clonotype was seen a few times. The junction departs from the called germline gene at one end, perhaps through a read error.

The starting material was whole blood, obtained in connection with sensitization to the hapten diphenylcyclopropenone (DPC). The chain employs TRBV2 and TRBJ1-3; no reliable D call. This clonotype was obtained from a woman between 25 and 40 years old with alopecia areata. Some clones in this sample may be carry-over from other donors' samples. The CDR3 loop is CASSEGPGNTIYF. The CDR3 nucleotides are TGTGCCAGCAGCGAAGGACCGGGAAACACCATATATTTT.